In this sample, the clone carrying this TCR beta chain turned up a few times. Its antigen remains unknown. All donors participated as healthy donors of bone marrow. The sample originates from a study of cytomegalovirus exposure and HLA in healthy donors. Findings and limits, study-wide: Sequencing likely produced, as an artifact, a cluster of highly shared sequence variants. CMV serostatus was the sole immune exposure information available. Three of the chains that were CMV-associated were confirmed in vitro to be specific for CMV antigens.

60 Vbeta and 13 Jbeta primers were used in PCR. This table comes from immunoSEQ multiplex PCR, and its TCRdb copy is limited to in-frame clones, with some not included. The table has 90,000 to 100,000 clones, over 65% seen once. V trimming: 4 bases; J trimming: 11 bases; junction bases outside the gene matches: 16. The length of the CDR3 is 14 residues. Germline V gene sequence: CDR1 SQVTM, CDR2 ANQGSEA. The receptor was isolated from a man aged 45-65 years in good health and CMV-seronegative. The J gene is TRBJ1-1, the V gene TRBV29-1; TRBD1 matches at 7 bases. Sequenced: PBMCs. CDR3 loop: CSVAPRQGKSGAFF. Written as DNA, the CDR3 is TGCAGCGTTGCCCCTCGACAGGGAAAAAGCGGGGCTTTCTTT.